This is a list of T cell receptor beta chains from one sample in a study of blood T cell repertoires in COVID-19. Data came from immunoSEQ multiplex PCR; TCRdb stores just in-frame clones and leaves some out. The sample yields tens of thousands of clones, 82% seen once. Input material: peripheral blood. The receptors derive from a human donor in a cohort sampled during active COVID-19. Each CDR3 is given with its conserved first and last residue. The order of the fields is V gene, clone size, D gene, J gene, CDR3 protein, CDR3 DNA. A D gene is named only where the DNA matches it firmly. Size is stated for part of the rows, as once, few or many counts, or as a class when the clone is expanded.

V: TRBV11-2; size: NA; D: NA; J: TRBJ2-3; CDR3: CASSWASTDTQYF; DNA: TGTGCCAGCAGCTGGGCCAGCACAGATACGCAGTATTTT
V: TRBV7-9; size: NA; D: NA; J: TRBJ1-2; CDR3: CASSFTRTGSANYGYTF; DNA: TGTGCCAGCAGCTTCACCCGGACGGGGAGTGCTAACTATGGCTACACCTTC
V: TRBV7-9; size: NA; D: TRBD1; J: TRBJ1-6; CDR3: CASSLGGQGVNSPLHF; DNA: TGTGCCAGCAGCTTAGGGGGACAGGGAGTCAATTCACCCCTCCACTTT
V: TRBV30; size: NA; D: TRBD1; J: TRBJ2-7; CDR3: CAFPGTGGEQYF; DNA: TGTGCCTTTCCGGGGACAGGGGGCGAGCAGTACTTC
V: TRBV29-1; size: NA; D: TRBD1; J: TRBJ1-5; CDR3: CSATGTDSNQPQHF; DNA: TGCAGCGCGACAGGGACCGATAGCAATCAGCCCCAGCATTTT
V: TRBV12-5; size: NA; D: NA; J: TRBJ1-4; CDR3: CASGPGGINEKLFF; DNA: TGTGCTAGTGGGCCGGGGGGTATTAATGAAAAACTGTTTTTT
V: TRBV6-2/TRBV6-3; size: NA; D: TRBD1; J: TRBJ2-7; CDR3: CASSRTGDTYEQYF; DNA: TGTGCCAGCAGTAGGACAGGGGACACCTACGAGCAGTACTTC
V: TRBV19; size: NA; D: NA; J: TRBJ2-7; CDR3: CASSMKRVGEQYF; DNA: TGTGCCAGTAGTATGAAGAGGGTTGGCGAGCAGTACTTC
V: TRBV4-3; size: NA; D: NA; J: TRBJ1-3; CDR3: CASSQAGVGNTIYF; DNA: TGCGCCAGCAGCCAAGCAGGGGTCGGAAACACCATATATTTT
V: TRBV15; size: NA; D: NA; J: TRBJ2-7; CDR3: CATSPQTDTYEQYF; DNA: TGTGCCACCAGCCCCCAGACAGATACCTACGAGCAGTACTTC
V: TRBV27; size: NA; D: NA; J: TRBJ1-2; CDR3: CASSLGGAYGYTF; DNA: TGTGCCAGCAGCCTAGGGGGGGCCTATGGCTACACCTTC
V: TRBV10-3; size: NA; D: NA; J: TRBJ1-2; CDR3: CAITPDSNYGYTF; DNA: TGTGCCATCACCCCGGACAGTAACTATGGCTACACCTTC
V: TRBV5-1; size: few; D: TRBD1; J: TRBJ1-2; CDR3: CASSFGTGGGRGYTF; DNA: TGCGCCAGCAGCTTCGGGACAGGGGGCGGGCGAGGCTACACCTTC
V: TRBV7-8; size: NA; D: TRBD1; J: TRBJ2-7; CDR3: CASSSGTDYEQYF; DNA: TGTGCCAGCAGCTCCGGGACAGACTACGAGCAGTACTTC
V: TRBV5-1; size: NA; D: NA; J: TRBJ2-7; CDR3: CASSPGSSYEQYF; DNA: TGCGCCAGCAGCCCGGGGAGCTCCTACGAGCAGTACTTC
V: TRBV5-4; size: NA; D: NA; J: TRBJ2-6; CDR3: CASNDRRGAGANVLTF; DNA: TGTGCCAGCAACGACCGGAGGGGAGCCGGGGCCAACGTCCTGACTTTC
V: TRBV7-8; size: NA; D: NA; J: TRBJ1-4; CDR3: CASSHSGRGHEKLFF; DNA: TGTGCCAGCAGCCACTCTGGCAGGGGACATGAAAAACTGTTTTTT
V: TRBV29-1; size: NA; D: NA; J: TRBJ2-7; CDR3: CSVENQLEQYF; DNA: TGCAGCGTGGAAAACCAGTTAGAGCAGTACTTC
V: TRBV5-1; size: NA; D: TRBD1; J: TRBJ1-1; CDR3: CASSPGTATREAFF; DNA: TGCGCCAGCAGCCCCGGGACAGCCACACGTGAAGCTTTCTTT
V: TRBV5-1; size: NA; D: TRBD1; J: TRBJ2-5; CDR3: CASSTTGVQETQYF; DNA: TGCGCCAGCAGTACCACAGGGGTGCAAGAGACCCAGTACTTC
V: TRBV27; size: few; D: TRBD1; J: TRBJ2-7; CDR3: CASGTGSHEQYF; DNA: TGTGCCAGCGGGACAGGGTCCCACGAGCAGTACTTC
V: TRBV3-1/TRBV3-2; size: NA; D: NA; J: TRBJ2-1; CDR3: CASSRTPYNEQFF; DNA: TGTGCCAGCAGCCGGACACCTTACAATGAGCAGTTCTTC
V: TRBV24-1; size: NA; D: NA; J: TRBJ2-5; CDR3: CATSAPDQETQYF; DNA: TGTGCCACCAGTGCGCCAGACCAAGAGACCCAGTACTTC
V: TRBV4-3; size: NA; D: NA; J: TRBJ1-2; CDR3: CASSPQWGGDYGYTF; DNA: TGCGCCAGCAGCCCCCAGTGGGGGGGAGACTATGGCTACACCTTC
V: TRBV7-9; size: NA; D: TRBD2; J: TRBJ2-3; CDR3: CASSPGLAYTDTQYF; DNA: TGTGCCAGCAGTCCCGGACTAGCTTACACAGATACGCAGTATTTT
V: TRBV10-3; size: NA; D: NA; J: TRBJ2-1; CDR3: CAISENRKDEQFF; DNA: TGTGCCATCAGTGAGAACAGGAAGGATGAGCAGTTCTTC
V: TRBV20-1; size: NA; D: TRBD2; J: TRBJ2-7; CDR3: CSASGGGYEQYF; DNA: TGCAGTGCCAGTGGGGGGGGCTACGAGCAGTACTTC
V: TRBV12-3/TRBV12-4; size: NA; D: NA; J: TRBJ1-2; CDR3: CASRATVYGYTF; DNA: TGTGCCAGCAGGGCGACAGTCTATGGCTACACCTTC
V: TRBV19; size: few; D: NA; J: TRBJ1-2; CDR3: CASSTTFLVYYGYTF; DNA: TGTGCCAGTAGTACCACCTTCTTAGTCTACTATGGCTACACCTTC
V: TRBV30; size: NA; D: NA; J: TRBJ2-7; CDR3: CAWNSRSYEQYF; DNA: TGTGCCTGGAATTCGCGCTCCTACGAGCAGTACTTC
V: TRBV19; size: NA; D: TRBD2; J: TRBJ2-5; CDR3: CASSIRGLAEETQYF; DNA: TGTGCCAGTAGTATAAGGGGACTAGCGGAAGAGACCCAGTACTTC
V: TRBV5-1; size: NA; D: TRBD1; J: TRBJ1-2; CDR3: CASRRTGGDGYTF; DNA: TGCGCCAGCAGGAGGACAGGGGGCGATGGCTACACCTTC
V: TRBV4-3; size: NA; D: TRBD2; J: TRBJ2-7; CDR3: CASSQDPTSVYEQYF; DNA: TGCGCCAGCAGCCAAGATCCGACTAGCGTCTACGAGCAGTACTTC
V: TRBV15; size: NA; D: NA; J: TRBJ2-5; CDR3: CATSREGRGPQETQYF; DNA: TGTGCCACCAGCAGAGAGGGCAGGGGCCCCCAAGAGACCCAGTACTTC
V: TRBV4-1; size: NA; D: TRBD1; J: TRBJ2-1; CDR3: CASSQEWTGPYNEQFF; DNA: TGCGCCAGCAGCCAAGAATGGACAGGGCCTTACAATGAGCAGTTCTTC
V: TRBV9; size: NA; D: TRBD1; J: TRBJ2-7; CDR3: CASSVVGQGSYEQYF; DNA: TGTGCCAGCAGCGTAGTGGGACAGGGTTCCTACGAGCAGTACTTC
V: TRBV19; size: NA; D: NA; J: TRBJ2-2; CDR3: CASSTYGFSAGWELFF; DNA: TGTGCCAGTAGTACCTATGGGTTCTCGGCCGGGTGGGAGCTGTTTTTT
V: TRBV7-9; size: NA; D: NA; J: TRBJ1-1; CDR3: CASSFSGNTEAFF; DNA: TGTGCCAGCAGCTTTTCAGGGAACACTGAAGCTTTCTTT
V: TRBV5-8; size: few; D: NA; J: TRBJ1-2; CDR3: CASSVTGPSYGYTF; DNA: TGTGCCAGCAGCGTGACAGGTCCCTCTTATGGCTACACCTTC
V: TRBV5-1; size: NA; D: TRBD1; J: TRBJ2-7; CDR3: CASGPGGEYEQYF; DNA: TGCGCCAGCGGTCCAGGGGGCGAATACGAGCAGTACTTC
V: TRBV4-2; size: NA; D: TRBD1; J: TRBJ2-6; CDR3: CASSQTGGTGANVLTF; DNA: TGTGCCAGCAGCCAGACAGGGGGCACAGGGGCCAACGTCCTGACTTTC
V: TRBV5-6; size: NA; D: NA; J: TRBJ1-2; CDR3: CASSLGEGYTF; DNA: TGTGCCAGCAGCTTAGGGGAAGGCTACACCTTC
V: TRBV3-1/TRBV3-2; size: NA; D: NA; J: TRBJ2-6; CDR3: CASSQTRGIWANVLTF; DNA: TGTGCCAGCAGCCAAACGAGGGGGATTTGGGCCAACGTCCTGACTTTC
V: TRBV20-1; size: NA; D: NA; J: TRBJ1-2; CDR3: CSRAGSDGYTF; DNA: TGCAGTAGAGCGGGTTCGGATGGCTACACCTTC
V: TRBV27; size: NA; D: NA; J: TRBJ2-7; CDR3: CASSLFGGIEQYF; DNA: TGTGCCAGCAGTTTATTTGGCGGGATCGAGCAGTACTTC
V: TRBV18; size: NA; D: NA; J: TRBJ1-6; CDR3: CASSQNNRQDSSPLHF; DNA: TGTGCCAGCTCCCAAAATAACCGACAGGATAGTTCACCCCTCCACTTT
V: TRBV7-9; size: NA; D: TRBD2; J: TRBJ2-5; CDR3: CASSFLAGASETQYF; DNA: TGTGCCAGCAGCTTTCTAGCGGGGGCCTCAGAGACCCAGTACTTC
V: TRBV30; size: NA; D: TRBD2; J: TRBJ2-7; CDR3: CAWSVKLAGNSYEQYF; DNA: TGTGCCTGGAGTGTTAAATTAGCGGGAAACTCCTACGAGCAGTACTTC
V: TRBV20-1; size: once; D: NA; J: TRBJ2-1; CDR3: CSASAGSQFF; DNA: TGCAGTGCTAGCGCGGGTTCCCAGTTCTTC
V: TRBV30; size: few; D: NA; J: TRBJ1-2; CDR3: CAWSRDNANYGYTF; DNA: TGTGCCTGGAGCCGGGACAACGCTAACTATGGCTACACCTTC
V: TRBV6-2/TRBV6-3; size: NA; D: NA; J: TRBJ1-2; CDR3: CASTPDPRTLYGYTF; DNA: TGTGCCAGCACCCCGGACCCAAGGACACTCTATGGCTACACCTTC
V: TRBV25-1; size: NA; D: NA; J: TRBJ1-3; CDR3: CASSVISGNTIYF; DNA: TGTGCCAGCAGTGTAATATCTGGAAACACCATATATTTT
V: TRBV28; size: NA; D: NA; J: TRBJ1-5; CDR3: CASSLTQGGQPQHF; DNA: TGTGCCAGCAGTTTAACCCAGGGAGGTCAGCCCCAGCATTTT
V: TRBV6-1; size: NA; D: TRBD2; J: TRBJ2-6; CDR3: CASSEVGTTSILSGANVLTF; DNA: TGTGCCAGCAGTGAAGTAGGGACTACTTCGATCCTCTCTGGGGCCAACGTCCTGACTTTC
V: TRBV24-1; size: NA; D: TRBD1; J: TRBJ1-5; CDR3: CATSDLWDRVNQPQHF; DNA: TGTGCCACCAGTGATTTGTGGGACAGGGTTAATCAGCCCCAGCATTTT
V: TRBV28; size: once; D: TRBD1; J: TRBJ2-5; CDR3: CASSLQGASETQYF; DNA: TGTGCCAGCAGTTTGCAGGGGGCGTCAGAGACCCAGTACTTC
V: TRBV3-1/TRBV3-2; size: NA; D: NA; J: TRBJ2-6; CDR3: CASSHLSGANVLTF; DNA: TGTGCCAGCAGCCATCTCTCTGGGGCCAACGTCCTGACTTTC
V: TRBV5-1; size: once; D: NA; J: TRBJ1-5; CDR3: CASSLGAGPGNQPQHF; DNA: TGCGCCAGCAGCTTGGGAGCGGGACCTGGCAATCAGCCCCAGCATTTT
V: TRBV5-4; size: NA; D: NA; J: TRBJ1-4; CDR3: CASSLGGGELFF; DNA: TGTGCCAGCAGCTTGGGGGGGGGAGAACTGTTTTTT
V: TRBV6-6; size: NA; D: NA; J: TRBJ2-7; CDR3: CASSLTSPKSYEQYF; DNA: TGTGCCAGCAGCTTAACTAGCCCGAAATCCTACGAGCAGTACTTC